What follows is one TCR beta chain and its context. This entry is derived from a study of T-cell reconstitution after alpha-beta-depleted transplantation in children. The authors prepared the TCRbeta library with unique molecular identifiers. TCRdb re-called the PCR reads through MiXCR, storing one row per CDR3 protein. Here the sample spans a few hundred thousand distinct CDR3 sequences, roughly a quarter being singletons. Unmatched junction bases numbered 4, after V lost 5 bases and J lost 7 bases. Germline CDR1 MNHEY, CDR2 SVGEGT. The CDR3 runs 13 residues. The sequence was obtained from a female patient aged 2-9 years who had a stem cell transplant for congenital amegakaryocytic thrombocytopenia, so the T cells may come from the graft donor. J is TRBJ2-3 and V is TRBV6-2 or TRBV6-3, with 9 bases matching TRBD1. The specimen comprised PBMCs, mostly from graft donor cells, sampled 360 days after TCRalphabeta/CD19-depleted stem cell transplant. The CDR3 sequence: CASSPGQGNTQYF. The DNA of the CDR3 is TGTGCCAGCAGTCCGGGACAGGGAAATACGCAGTATTTT.